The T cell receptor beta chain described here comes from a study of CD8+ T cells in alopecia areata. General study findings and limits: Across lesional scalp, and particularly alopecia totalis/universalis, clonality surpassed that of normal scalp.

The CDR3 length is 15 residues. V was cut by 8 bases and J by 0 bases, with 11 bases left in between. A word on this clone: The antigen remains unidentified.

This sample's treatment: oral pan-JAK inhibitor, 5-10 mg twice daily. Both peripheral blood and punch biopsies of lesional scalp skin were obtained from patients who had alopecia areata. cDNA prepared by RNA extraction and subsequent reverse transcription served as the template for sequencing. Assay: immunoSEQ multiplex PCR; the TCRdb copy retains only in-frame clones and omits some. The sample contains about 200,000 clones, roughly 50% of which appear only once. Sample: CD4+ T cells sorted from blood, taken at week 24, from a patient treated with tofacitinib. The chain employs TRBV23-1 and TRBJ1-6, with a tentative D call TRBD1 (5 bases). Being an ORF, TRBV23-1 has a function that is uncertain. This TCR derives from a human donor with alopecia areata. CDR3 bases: TGCGCCAGCCCCTGGGGGAGCTCCTATAATTCACCCCTCCACTTT. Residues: CASPWGSSYNSPLHF.